The 27 T cell receptor beta chains given below trace back to one sample, sequenced in a study of T-cell memory formation after mild COVID-19. One entry per CDR3 protein, called by TCRdb with MiXCR from the 5' RACE reads. The sample contains 150,000 to 200,000 distinct CDR3 sequences, roughly 30% of which appear only once. The sample taken for sequencing was PBMCs or a T cell subset sorted from them (not recorded which). Receptor source: an adult woman who had mild COVID-19 (a few samples of this study predate the infection). Cell type and time point are not known.

CDR3 in amino acids: CASSPPGYNEQFF. In nucleotides, the CDR3 is TGTGCCAGCTCACCACCGGGGTACAATGAGCAGTTCTTC. The chain combines TRBV18 with TRBJ2-1; unclear D gene. Germline V CDR1 and CDR2: KGHSH, LQKENI. V lost 0 bases, J lost 4 bases, and 4 bases lay in between. The CDR3 covers 13 residues.

This clonotype was found once. The chain couples TRBV12-3 or TRBV12-4 to TRBJ2-7, with TRBD2 as a possible D gene (7 bases). CDR3 length: 15 amino acids. V dropped 2 bases and J dropped 0 bases, with 11 bases sitting between them. The CDR3 sequence: CASSLRGASSYEQYF. The DNA of the CDR3 is TGTGCCAGCAGTTTACGGGGGGCAAGCTCCTACGAGCAGTACTTC.

This clonotype was picked up one time. In nucleotides, the CDR3 is TGTGCCAGCAACCTTAGCGGGAGGGAGACCCAGTACTTC. Translating it yields CASNLSGRETQYF. The chain links TRBV7-2 to TRBJ2-5; 10 nucleotides line up with TRBD2. Germline CDR1 reads SGHTA; CDR2 reads FQGNSA. The V segment lost 7 bases and the J segment 5 bases; nucleotides outside the gene matches: 4. CDR3 size: 13 residues.

This clonotype was seen a few times. J is TRBJ2-5 and V is TRBV28; weak D call: TRBD1 (5 bases). The V gene's germline CDR1 is MDHEN and CDR2 SYDVKM. Trimming took 8 bases from V and 0 from J, leaving 13 bases between them. The length of the CDR3 is 14 residues. The CDR3 bases are TGTGCCAGCGCCTTGGAGACAGACCAAGAGACCCAGTACTTC. Its translation is CASALETDQETQYF.

The chain joins TRBV15 to TRBJ2-2; 9 nucleotides line up with TRBD2. The CDR3 has 16 amino acids. The J segment lost 6 bases and the V segment lost 3 bases, leaving 8 bases of the junction unmatched. Germline values: CDR1 LNHNV, CDR2 YYDKDF (reference sequence). CDR3 in DNA: TGTGCCACCAGCAGTAGCGGGGGTAACCCGGCCGGGGAGCTGTTTTTT. This encodes CATSSSGGNPAGELFF.

The chain is built from TRBV7-9 and TRBJ2-7; D possibly uses TRBD1 or TRBD2 (5 bases each). V lost 5 bases and J lost 4, with 15 bases in between. Germline V lookup: CDR1 SEHNR, CDR2 FQNEAQ (reference sequence). The CDR3 has 14 residues. For the CDR3, the DNA is TGTGCCAGCAGCCCCCGGGACGGATCTTACGAGCAGTACTTC. It codes for CASSPRDGSYEQYF.

The table lists this clonotype with a few counts. The chain links TRBV20-1 to TRBJ2-7; no firm D call. The CDR3 is 12 amino acids. V lost 1 base and J 6 bases, leaving 10 bases between the germline ends. From germline, CDR1 is DFQATT and CDR2 SNEGSKA (reference sequence). CDR3 region: CSARGSIIEQYF. The CDR3 DNA reads TGCAGTGCTAGAGGTAGTATTATCGAGCAGTACTTC.

This clonotype came up a few times. CDR3 amino acids: CATSRDRARVVGGYTF. The DNA of the CDR3 is TGTGCCACCAGCAGAGATCGAGCGCGGGTCGTGGGGGGCTACACCTTC. This chain joins TRBV15 and TRBJ1-2; D ambiguous. CDR1 LNHNV and CDR2 YYDKDF come from the germline V gene (reference sequence). There are 16 residues in the CDR3. Trimming removed 0 bases at V and 8 bases at J, with 19 bases between.

This clonotype was recorded many times. The chain uses TRBV20-1 and TRBJ1-4; D is uncertain. V was trimmed by 6 bases and J by 8 bases, leaving 19 bases between them. The CDR3 sequence is 14 residues long. CDR1 is DFQATT, CDR2 SNEGSKA, per germline (reference sequence). The CDR3 region has the DNA TGCAGTGCCACGCTAGGCTGGGGTCGAGAAAAACTGTTTTTT. As protein: CSATLGWGREKLFF.

The V call is TRBV29-1, the J call TRBJ1-2; tentative D call: TRBD1 (5 bases). Germline values: CDR1 SQVTM, CDR2 ANQGSEA. CDR3 size: 12 residues. Trimming took off 7 bases at V and 4 bases at J, with 13 bases between the two ends. CDR3 sequence reads: CSADKEIYGYTF. DNA for the CDR3: TGCAGCGCGGACAAGGAAATCTATGGCTACACCTTC.

This chain connects TRBV20-1 to TRBJ1-1; D is unclear. The CDR3 sequence is 11 residues long. Per the germline V gene, CDR1 is DFQATT and CDR2 is SNEGSKA (reference sequence). V lost 6 bases and J 1 base, leaving 6 bases between the germline ends. The CDR3 DNA reads TGCAGTGCCCGGGGGAACACTGAAGCTTTCTTT. As protein: CSARGNTEAFF.

The chain joins TRBV6-2 or TRBV6-3 to TRBJ2-7, with 8 bases that match TRBD1. The V gene's germline CDR1 is MNHEY and CDR2 SVGEGT. The CDR3 length is 15 residues. V gave up 5 bases and J gave up 4 bases; unmatched junction bases: 10. This CDR3 is CASSPMDREGYEQYF. CDR3 nucleotide sequence: TGTGCCAGCAGTCCCATGGACAGGGAAGGATACGAGCAGTACTTC.

The V gene is TRBV6-1, the J gene TRBJ2-3, with no clear D. This CDR3 is built from 15 residues. The ends were cut back, 1 base at V and 0 bases at J, with 8 bases in the middle. The germline gives CDR1 MNHNS, CDR2 SASEGT. The DNA of the CDR3 is TGTGCCAGCAGTGAAGGGGTTGGGAGCACAGATACGCAGTATTTT. Encoded protein: CASSEGVGSTDTQYF.

This chain links TRBV14 with TRBJ2-3; D remains unclear. Germline V gene lookup returns CDR1 SGHDN and CDR2 FVKESK. The CDR3 runs to 13 residues. V was cut by 4 bases and J by 7 bases, with 12 bases left in between. CDR3: CASSPYGRHTQYF. The CDR3 DNA reads as TGTGCCAGCAGCCCCTACGGCCGGCATACGCAGTATTTT.

In its sample, this clonotype was seen a few times. The CDR3 DNA reads TGCGCCAGCAGCCGCTTTCCGGGACAGCAAGAGACCCAGTACTTC. Translation gives CASSRFPGQQETQYF. The chain joins TRBV4-1 to TRBJ2-5; TRBD1 matches 7 bases. CDR3 size: 15 residues. Germline CDR1 reads MGHRA; CDR2 reads YSYEKL. Losses at the gene ends were 4 bases for V and 2 bases for J; bases not matched to a gene: 7.

This chain joins TRBV4-3 and TRBJ1-1; 7 nucleotides agree with TRBD1. The V and J ends lost 8 bases and 6 bases, in that order; junction bases with no gene match: 18. In germline, CDR1 is LGHNA, CDR2 YSLEER. The CDR3 sequence is 16 residues long. The CDR3 DNA follows: TGCGCCAGCGGTACAGGGGCCGGAGGGCTGTTTTCTGAAGCTTTCTTT. Amino acids: CASGTGAGGLFSEAFF.

The chain joins TRBV4-1 to TRBJ1-3; weak D call: TRBD1 (6 bases). CDR3 length: 16 residues. Germline V gene sequence: CDR1 MGHRA, CDR2 YSYEKL. V was pared by 0 bases and J by 0 bases, with 9 bases between. CDR3 bases: TGCGCCAGCAGCCAAGATCGAGGGGGCTCTGGAAACACCATATATTTT. This codes for CASSQDRGGSGNTIYF.

The chain couples TRBV12-3 or TRBV12-4 to TRBJ1-5; D perhaps matches TRBD1 (5 bases). Trimming took off 6 bases at V and 5 bases at J, with 14 bases between the two ends. CDR3 length: 14 residues. CDR3 sequence: CASSSRRGYQPQHF. CDR3 nucleotide sequence: TGTGCCAGCAGCAGTAGACGGGGGTATCAGCCCCAGCATTTT.

V and J are TRBV12-3 or TRBV12-4 and TRBJ1-2; 10 bases fit TRBD1. The CDR3 runs 14 residues. With 3 bases clipped from V and 8 bases from J, the junction kept 6 bases outside the gene matches. This CDR3 reads CASSFRQGAVGYTF. The CDR3 DNA reads as TGTGCCAGCAGTTTTCGACAGGGGGCTGTGGGCTACACCTTC.

The chain couples TRBV6-5 to TRBJ2-7; TRBD1 is a possible D gene (5 bases). Trimming pared 10 bases from V and 9 bases from J, leaving 25 bases between. Germline assignment: CDR1 MNHEY and CDR2 SVGAGI. This CDR3 comprises 14 residues. The CDR3 spells CATSFDSSLRRQYF. For the CDR3, the DNA is TGTGCCACCTCTTTTGACAGTTCCCTCCGGCGGCAGTACTTC.

This clonotype was seen a handful of times. Its ends do not fully match the called genes, so a read error is possible. The gene calls are TRBV19 and TRBJ1-2; 10 bases are a match to TRBD1. This CDR3 spans 16 amino acids. Germline assignment: CDR1 LNHDA and CDR2 SQIVND (reference sequence). The chain's CDR3 is CASSIPGTGVNYGYTF. In DNA, the CDR3 is TGTGCCAGTAGTATCCCCGGGACAGGGGTCAACTATGGGTACACCTTC.

The rearrangement joins TRBV28 to TRBJ2-5, with unresolved D. V gave up 6 bases and J gave up 7 bases, with 9 bases separating them. CDR1 is MDHEN and CDR2 is SYDVKM in the germline V gene. The CDR3 is 11 amino acids. The CDR3 loop is CASSSMGTQYF. The CDR3 DNA is TGTGCCAGCAGCTCTATGGGGACCCAGTACTTC.

V is TRBV12-3 or TRBV12-4 and J is TRBJ1-3; D is unclear. V was cut by 10 bases and J by 0 bases, with 13 bases left in between. The length of the CDR3 is 14 residues. The CDR3 loop reads CATQAALSGNTIYF. CDR3 DNA sequence: TGTGCCACGCAGGCCGCCCTCTCTGGAAACACCATATATTTT.

The gene calls are TRBV6-1 and TRBJ2-7; D unclear. V lost 1 base to trimming and J lost 7 bases, with 2 bases between them. Germline CDR1 MNHNS, CDR2 SASEGT. The length of the CDR3 is 10 residues. The CDR3 is CASSEGEQYF. The CDR3 DNA sequence: TGTGCCAGCAGTGAAGGGGAGCAGTACTTC.

J is TRBJ1-1 and V is TRBV12-3 or TRBV12-4; D is unclear. The CDR3 covers 13 residues. Trimming pared 3 bases from V and 7 bases from J, leaving 12 bases between. In nucleotides, the CDR3 is TGTGCCAGCAGTTTGGTCAGTCACGGTGAAGCTTTCTTT. This sequence encodes CASSLVSHGEAFF.

This rearrangement joins TRBV5-4 to TRBJ1-2, with D uncertain. In germline, CDR1 is SGHNT, CDR2 YYREEE (reference sequence). The CDR3 loop spans 15 amino acids. Trimming shortened V by 0 bases and J by 3 bases, and 12 bases separated the two germline ends. The CDR3 loop is CASSLAGISDYGYTF. DNA for the CDR3: TGTGCCAGCAGCTTGGCTGGTATCAGTGACTATGGCTACACCTTC.

The rearrangement links TRBV12-3 or TRBV12-4 to TRBJ2-2; 7 bases line up with TRBD2. V lost 3 bases, J lost 6 bases, and 7 bases stayed unmatched. The CDR3 is 15 amino acids. CDR3 in amino acids: CASSFRGDVPGELFF. CDR3 in DNA: TGTGCCAGCAGTTTCCGGGGGGATGTCCCCGGGGAGCTGTTTTTT.